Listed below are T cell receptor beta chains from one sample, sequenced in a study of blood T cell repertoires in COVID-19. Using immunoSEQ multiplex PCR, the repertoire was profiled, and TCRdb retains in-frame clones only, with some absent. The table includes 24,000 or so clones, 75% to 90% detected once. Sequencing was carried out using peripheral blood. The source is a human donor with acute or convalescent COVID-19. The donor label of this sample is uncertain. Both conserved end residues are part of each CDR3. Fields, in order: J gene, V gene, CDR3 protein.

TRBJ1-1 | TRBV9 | CASSVGAGANTEAFF
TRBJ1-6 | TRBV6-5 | CASSYMEGRESPLHF
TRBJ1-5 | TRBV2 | CASSDREGDQPQHF
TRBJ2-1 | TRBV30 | CAWSVLAGPYNEQFF
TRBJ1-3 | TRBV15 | CATSRSRAAGGSSGNTIYF
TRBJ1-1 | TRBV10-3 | CAIGGQGGDTEAFF
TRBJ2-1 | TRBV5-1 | CASSGLGTSLLGSYNEQFF
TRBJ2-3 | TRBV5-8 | CASSLGWRDTQYF
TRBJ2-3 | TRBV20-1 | CSASSGLAGVTDTQYF
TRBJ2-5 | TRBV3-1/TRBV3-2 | CASSRQGAKETQYF
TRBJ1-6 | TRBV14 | CASSQVRQGSSPLHF
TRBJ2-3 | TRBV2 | CASSEKRGADTQYF
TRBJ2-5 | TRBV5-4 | CASSLDRVEETQYF
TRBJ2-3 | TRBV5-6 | CASSQPQGAKPTDTQYF
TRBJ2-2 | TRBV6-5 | CASRKTGTNTGELFF
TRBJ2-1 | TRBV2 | CASTLDLPRGFGYNEQFF
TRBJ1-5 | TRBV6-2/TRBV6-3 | CASSAQGRGNQPQHF
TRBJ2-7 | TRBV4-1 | CASSQEEGSNEQYF
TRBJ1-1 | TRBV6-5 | CAGAGDWNTEAFF
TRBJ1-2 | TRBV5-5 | CASSLGPGSRGDGYTF
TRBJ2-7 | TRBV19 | CASSFKTDSYEQYF
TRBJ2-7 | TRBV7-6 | CASSLDGGGRYSYEQYF
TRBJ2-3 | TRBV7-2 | CASSVQGNTDTQYF
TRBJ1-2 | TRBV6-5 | CASSYSSLGAGYGYTF
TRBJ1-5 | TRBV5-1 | CASSLGTNPNQPQHF
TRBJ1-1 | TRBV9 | CASSARGLGTEAFF
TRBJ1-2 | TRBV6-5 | CASDRAVEGYTF
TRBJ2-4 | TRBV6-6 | CASSPRDRATMKNIQYF
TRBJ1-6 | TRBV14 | CASSGWDRHSPLHF
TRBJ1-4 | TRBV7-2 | CASSQGLSNEKLFF
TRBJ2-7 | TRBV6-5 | CASSYSTRGHENEQYF
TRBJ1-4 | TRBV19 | CASLSDQRATTTNEKLFF
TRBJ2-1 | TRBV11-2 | CASSFGQGTYNEQFF
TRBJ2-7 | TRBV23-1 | CASSQSVMSYEQYF
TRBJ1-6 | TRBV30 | CAWKGHYNSPLHF
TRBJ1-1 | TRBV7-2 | CASSTRQGQNTEAFF
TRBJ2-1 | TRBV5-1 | CASSLAGGRGGFIYEQFF
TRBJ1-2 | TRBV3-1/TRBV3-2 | CASSQGGGFNYGYTF
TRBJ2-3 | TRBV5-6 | CASSVGLYTDTQYF
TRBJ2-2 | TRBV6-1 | CASSEFGTGVNTGELFF
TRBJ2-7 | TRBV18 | CASSPGQGAEQYF
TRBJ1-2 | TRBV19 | CASSPDRDRFYGYTF
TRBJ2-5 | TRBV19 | CASSPGVQETQYF
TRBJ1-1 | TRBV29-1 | CRGQGSTEAFF
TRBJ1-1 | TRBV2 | CASSDQGGRKTEAFF
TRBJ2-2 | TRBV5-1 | CASSHGQPLGNTGELFF
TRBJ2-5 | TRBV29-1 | CSALAGTRQETQYF
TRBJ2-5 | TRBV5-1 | CASSSLGVQETQYF
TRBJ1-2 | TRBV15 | CATSNRGRGYTF
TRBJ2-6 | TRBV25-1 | CASSDSTGGLSGANVLTF
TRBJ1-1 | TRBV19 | CASSIGQGGSTEAFF
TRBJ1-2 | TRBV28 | CASAGALRGRGNYGYTF
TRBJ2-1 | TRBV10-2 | CATYRGLVSNEQFF
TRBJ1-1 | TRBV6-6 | CASTPLDKNTEAFF
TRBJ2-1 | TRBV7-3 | CASSLTHLADGATEQFF